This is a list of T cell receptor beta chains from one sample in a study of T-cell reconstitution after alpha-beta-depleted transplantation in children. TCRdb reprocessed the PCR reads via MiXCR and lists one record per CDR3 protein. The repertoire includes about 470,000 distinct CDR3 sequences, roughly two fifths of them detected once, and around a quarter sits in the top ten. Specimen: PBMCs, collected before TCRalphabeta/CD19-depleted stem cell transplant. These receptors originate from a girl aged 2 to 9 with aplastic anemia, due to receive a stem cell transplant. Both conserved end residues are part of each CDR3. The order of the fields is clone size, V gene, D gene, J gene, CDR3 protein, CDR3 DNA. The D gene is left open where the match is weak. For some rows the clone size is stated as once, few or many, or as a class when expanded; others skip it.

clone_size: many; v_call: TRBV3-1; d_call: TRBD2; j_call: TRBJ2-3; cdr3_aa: CASSQSGRATDTQYF; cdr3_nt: TGTGCCAGCAGCCAGAGCGGGAGGGCCACAGATACGCAGTATTTT
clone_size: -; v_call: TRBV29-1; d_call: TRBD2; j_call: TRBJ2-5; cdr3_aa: CSVETSGLYQETQYF; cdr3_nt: TGCAGCGTGGAGACTAGCGGATTGTACCAAGAGACCCAGTACTTC
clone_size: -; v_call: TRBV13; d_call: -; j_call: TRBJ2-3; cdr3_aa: CASREAARTDTQYF; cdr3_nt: TGTGCCAGCAGAGAGGCGGCCCGCACAGATACGCAGTATTTT
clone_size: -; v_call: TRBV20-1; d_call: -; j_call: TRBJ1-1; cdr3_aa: CSAPRWGSEAFF; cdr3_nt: TGCAGTGCTCCAAGGTGGGGATCTGAAGCTTTCTTT
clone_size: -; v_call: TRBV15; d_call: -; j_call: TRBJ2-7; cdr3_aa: CATSRPGGAEQYF; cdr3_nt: TGTGCCACCAGCAGACCTGGGGGGGCCGAGCAGTACTTC
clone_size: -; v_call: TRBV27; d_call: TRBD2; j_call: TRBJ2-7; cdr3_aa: CASSLLAGGTGRNEQYF; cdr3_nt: TGTGCCAGCAGTTTACTAGCGGGGGGCACCGGTCGGAACGAGCAGTACTTC
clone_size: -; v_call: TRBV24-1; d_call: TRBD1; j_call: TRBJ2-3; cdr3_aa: CATSDLRQGRGTQYF; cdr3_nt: TGTGCCACCAGTGACCTGCGACAGGGTAGGGGAACGCAGTATTTT
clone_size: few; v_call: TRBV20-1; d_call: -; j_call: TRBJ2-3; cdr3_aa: CSAPRMEGSGSDTQYF; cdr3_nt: TGCAGTGCCCCCCGGATGGAGGGGAGCGGATCAGATACGCAGTATTTT
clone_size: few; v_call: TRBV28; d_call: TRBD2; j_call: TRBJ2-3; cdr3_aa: CASSPSTSGVFLGTQYF; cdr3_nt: TGTGCCAGCAGTCCCTCTACTAGCGGGGTCTTCTTGGGGACGCAGTATTTT
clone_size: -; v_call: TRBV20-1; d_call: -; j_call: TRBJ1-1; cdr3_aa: CSASRPLGGRNTEAFF; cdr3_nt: TGCAGTGCTAGTCGCCCCCTCGGGGGACGGAACACTGAAGCTTTCTTT
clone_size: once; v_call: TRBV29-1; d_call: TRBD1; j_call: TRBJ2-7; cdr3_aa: CSVEYSVTGGSHEQYF; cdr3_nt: TGCAGCGTTGAGTATTCGGTGACAGGGGGCTCCCACGAGCAGTACTTC
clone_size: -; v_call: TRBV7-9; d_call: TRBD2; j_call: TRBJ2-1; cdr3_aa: CASSLVLAGLNEQFF; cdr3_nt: TGTGCCAGCAGCTTAGTACTAGCGGGGTTAAATGAGCAGTTCTTC
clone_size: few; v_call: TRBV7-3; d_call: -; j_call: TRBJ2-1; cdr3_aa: CASSLGPSNNEQFF; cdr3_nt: TGTGCCAGCAGCCTAGGACCTAGCAACAATGAGCAGTTCTTC
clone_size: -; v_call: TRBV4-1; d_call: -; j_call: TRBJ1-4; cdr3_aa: CASRRRGESNEKLFF; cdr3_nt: TGCGCCAGCCGCCGCCGGGGAGAGTCTAATGAAAAACTGTTTTTT
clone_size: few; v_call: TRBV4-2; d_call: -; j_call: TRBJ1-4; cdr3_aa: CASSPEGRERGEKLFF; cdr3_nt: TGTGCCAGCAGCCCGGAAGGCCGGGAACGGGGTGAAAAACTGTTTTTT
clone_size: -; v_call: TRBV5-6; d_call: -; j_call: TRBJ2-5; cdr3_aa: CASSLRKTQYF; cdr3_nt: TGTGCCAGCAGCTTGAGAAAGACCCAGTACTTC
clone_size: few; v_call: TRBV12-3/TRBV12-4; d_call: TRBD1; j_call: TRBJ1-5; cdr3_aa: CASSLGTGGLGQPQHF; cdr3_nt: TGTGCCAGCAGTTTAGGGACAGGGGGGCTAGGTCAGCCCCAGCATTTT
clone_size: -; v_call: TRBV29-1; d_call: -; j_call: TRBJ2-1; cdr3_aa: CSSGRDSYNEQFF; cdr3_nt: TGCAGTTCCGGGCGGGACTCCTACAATGAGCAGTTCTTC
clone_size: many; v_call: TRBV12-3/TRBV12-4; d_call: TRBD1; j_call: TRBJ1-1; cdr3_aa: CASIDRVNTEAFF; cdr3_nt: TGTGCCAGCATCGACAGGGTGAACACTGAAGCTTTCTTT
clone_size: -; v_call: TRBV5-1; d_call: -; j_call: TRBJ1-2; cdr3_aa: CASSLNGGTWRSYTF; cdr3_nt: TGCGCCAGCAGCTTGAATGGGGGGACCTGGCGGAGCTACACCTTC
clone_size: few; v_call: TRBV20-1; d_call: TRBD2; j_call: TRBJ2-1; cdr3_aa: CSATPLAGVINEQFF; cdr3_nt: TGCAGTGCTACGCCACTAGCGGGAGTGATAAATGAGCAGTTCTTC
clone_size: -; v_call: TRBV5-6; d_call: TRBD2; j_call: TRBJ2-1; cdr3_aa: CASSLEPGTSVYNEQFF; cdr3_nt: TGTGCCAGCAGCTTAGAACCTGGGACTAGCGTATACAATGAGCAGTTCTTC
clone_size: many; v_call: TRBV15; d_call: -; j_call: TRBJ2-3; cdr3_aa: CATSAGFSTDTQYF; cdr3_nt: TGTGCCACCAGCGCGGGATTCAGCACAGATACGCAGTATTTT
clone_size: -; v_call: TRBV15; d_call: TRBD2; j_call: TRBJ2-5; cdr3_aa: CATSSGEGYGTQYF; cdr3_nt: TGTGCCACCAGCAGTGGGGAGGGGTATGGGACCCAGTACTTC
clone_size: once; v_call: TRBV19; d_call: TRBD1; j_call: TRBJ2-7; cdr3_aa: CASCPGTGGEQYF; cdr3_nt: TGTGCCAGTTGCCCCGGGACAGGGGGCGAGCAGTACTTC
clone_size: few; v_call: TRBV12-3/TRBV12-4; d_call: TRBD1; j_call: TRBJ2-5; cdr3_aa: CASSATTGRETQYF; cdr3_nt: TGTGCCAGCAGTGCAACGACAGGGAGAGAGACCCAGTACTTC
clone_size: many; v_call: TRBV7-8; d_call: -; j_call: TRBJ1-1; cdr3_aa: CASSLASGYTEAFF; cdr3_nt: TGTGCCAGCAGCCTAGCCTCGGGTTATACTGAAGCTTTCTTT
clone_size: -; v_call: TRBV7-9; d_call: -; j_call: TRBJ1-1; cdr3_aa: CASSTWTENTEAFF; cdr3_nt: TGTGCCAGCAGCACCTGGACGGAGAACACTGAAGCTTTCTTT
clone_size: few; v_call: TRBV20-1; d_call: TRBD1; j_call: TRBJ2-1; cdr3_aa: CSAYRGRDNEQFF; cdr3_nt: TGCAGTGCTTACAGGGGACGGGACAATGAGCAGTTCTTC
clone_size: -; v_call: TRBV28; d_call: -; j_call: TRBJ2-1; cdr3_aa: CASRRGSDEQFF; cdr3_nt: TGTGCCAGCAGGCGGGGTTCGGATGAGCAGTTCTTC
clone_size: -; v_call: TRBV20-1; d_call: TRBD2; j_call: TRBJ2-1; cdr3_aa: CSARASGAYNEQFF; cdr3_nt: TGCAGTGCTAGAGCTAGCGGGGCCTACAATGAGCAGTTCTTC
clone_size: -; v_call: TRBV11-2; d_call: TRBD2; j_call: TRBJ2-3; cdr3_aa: CASSFGLAPDTQYF; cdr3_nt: TGTGCCAGCAGCTTCGGACTAGCGCCAGATACGCAGTATTTT
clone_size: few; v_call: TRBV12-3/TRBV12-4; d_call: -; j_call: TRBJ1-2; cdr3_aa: CASKVYGPGYGYTF; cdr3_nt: TGTGCCAGCAAGGTTTATGGACCGGGCTATGGCTACACCTTC
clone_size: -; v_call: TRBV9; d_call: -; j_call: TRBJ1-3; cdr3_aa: CASSVIYRRAIYSGNTIYF; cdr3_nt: TGTGCCAGCAGCGTAATCTACAGGCGGGCAATTTACTCTGGAAACACCATATATTTT
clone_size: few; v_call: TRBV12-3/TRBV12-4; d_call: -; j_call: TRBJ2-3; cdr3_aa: CASSFLRGDTQYF; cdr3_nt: TGTGCCAGCAGTTTCCTTAGGGGAGATACGCAGTATTTT
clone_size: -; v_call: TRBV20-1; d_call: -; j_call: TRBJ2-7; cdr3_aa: CSAGPLGGAQYF; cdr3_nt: TGCAGTGCGGGGCCCCTCGGGGGCGCGCAGTACTTC
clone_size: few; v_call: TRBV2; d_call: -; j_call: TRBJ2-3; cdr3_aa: CASSAAGGPPDTQYF; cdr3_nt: TGTGCCAGCAGTGCGGCGGGCGGCCCCCCAGATACGCAGTATTTT
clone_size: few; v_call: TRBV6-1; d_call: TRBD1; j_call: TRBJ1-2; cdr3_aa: CASRKGQVVYGYTF; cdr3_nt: TGTGCCAGCAGGAAGGGACAGGTTGTCTATGGCTACACCTTC
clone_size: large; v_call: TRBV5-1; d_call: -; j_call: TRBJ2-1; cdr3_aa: CASSLVGRNNEQFF; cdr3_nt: TGCGCCAGCAGCTTGGTCGGCCGAAACAATGAGCAGTTCTTC
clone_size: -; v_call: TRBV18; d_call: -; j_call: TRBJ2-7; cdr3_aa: CASSPSGQYYEQYF; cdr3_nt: TGTGCCAGCTCACCATCTGGACAATACTACGAGCAGTACTTC
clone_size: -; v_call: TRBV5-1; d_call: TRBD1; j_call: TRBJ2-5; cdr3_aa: CASNHGDRGRETQYF; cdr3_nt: TGCGCCAGCAACCACGGGGACAGGGGGCGAGAGACCCAGTACTTC
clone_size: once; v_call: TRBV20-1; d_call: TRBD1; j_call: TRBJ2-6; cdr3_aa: CSARSGQGSSGANVLTF; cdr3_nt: TGCAGTGCTAGATCCGGACAGGGGAGCTCTGGGGCCAACGTCCTGACTTTC
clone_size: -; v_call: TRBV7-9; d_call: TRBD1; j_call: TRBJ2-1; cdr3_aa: CANETPGGSYNEQFF; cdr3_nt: TGTGCCAACGAAACACCAGGGGGCTCCTACAATGAGCAGTTCTTC
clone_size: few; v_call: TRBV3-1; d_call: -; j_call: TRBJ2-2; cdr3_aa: CASSQEIGVTGELFF; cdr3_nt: TGTGCCAGCAGCCAAGAGATAGGGGTTACCGGGGAGCTGTTTTTT
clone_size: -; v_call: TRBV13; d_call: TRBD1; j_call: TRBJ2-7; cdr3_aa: CASSSGQHYEQYF; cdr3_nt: TGTGCCAGCAGCTCGGGACAGCACTACGAGCAGTACTTC
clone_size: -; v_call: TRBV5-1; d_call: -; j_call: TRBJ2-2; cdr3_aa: CASRFDGNTGELFF; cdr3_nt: TGCGCCAGCAGATTCGACGGGAACACCGGGGAGCTGTTTTTT
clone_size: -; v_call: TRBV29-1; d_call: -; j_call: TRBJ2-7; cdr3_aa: CSAVSYRGLWEQYF; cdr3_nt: TGCAGCGCCGTATCTTACAGGGGACTATGGGAGCAGTACTTC
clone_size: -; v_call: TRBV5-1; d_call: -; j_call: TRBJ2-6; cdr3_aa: CASSDDTSGANVLTF; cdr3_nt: TGCGCCAGCAGCGACGACACCTCTGGGGCCAACGTCCTGACTTTC
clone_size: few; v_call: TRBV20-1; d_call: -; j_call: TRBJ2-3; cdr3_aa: CSAPVGGRVPKSTDTQYF; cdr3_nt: TGCAGTGCCCCGGTGGGGGGGCGCGTACCTAAAAGCACAGATACGCAGTATTTT
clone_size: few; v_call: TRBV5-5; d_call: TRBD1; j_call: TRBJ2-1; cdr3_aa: CASSTSTGGRYNEQFF; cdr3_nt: TGTGCCAGCAGCACCTCGACAGGGGGAAGGTACAATGAGCAGTTCTTC
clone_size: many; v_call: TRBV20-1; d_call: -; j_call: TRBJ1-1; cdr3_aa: CSAIWGGGHTEAFF; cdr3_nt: TGCAGTGCTATCTGGGGGGGGGGTCACACTGAAGCTTTCTTT
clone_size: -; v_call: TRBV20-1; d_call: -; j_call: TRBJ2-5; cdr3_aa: CSARAVQGTQYF; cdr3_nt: TGCAGTGCTAGGGCCGTCCAAGGGACCCAGTACTTC
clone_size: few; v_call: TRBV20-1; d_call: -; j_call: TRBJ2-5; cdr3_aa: CSARQDQETQYF; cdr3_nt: TGCAGTGCTCGACAGGACCAAGAGACCCAGTACTTC
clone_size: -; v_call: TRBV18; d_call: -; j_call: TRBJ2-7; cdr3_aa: CASSQGAGGLHF; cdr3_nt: TGTGCCAGCTCACAGGGGGCGGGAGGCCTGCACTTC
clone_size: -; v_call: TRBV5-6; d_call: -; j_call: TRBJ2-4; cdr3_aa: CASSPLAGIAKNIQYF; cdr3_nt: TGTGCCAGCAGCCCACTCGCCGGTATAGCCAAAAACATTCAGTACTTC
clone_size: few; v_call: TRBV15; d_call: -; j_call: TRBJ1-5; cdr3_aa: CATSREGKIEPQHF; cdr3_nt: TGTGCCACCAGCAGAGAGGGGAAAATCGAGCCCCAGCATTTT